This T cell receptor (beta chain) was sequenced during a study of T cell responses to AZD1222 COVID-19 vaccine. Overall study results and limits: Rises in breadth and depth of Spike-specific TCRs came after two AZD1222 doses. Repertoire samples came only from after the peak T cell response.

Generated by immunoSEQ multiplex PCR, the TCRdb table keeps only in-frame clones and is missing some. The sample lists 170,000 or so clones, 80% to 95% occurring once. Note on this clone: Its specificity is unknown.

Germline loops: CDR1 SGDLS, CDR2 YYNGEE. Trimming pared 0 bases from V and 5 bases from J, leaving 12 bases between. This CDR3 is 16 amino acids long. This sample comprised peripheral blood, obtained 28 days after the second dose of the MenACWY control vaccine. The receptor was isolated from an adult who received the MenACWY meningococcal vaccine as a control. This chain links TRBV9 with TRBJ1-6; possible D gene TRBD1, 6 bases. The CDR3, as DNA: TGTGCCAGCAGCGTAGGTGGGGGCCCGGATAATTCACCCCTCCACTTT. It codes for CASSVGGGPDNSPLHF.